A selection of T cell receptor beta chains follows, all from one sample in a study of shared clonotypes between healthy human individuals. Sequencing was performed with immunoSEQ multiplex PCR; in TCRdb, only in-frame clones are kept and a portion is missing. The repertoire holds approximately 700,000 clones, around four fifths seen once, with about 1.8% in the top ten. Sequenced: memory CD4+ T cells sorted from blood. These receptors came from a woman aged 25 to 39 in good health. Both conserved end residues are part of each CDR3. The D gene is left open where the match is weak. Clone size appears in some rows only: once, few, many, or a class for an expanded clone.

V gene: TRBV28
J gene: TRBJ1-2
CDR3 length: 14
clone size: few
D gene: TRBD1
CDR3 DNA: TGTGCCAGCAGTTTGGGACAGGGGTATAATTCCTACACCTTC
CDR3 protein: CASSLGQGYNSYTF

V gene: TRBV28
J gene: TRBJ2-1
CDR3 length: 15
clone size: NA
D gene: TRBD2
CDR3 DNA: TGTGCCAGCAGCCTAGGGGGACTAGACAACAATGAGCAGTTCTTC
CDR3 protein: CASSLGGLDNNEQFF

V gene: TRBV23-1
J gene: TRBJ2-7
CDR3 length: 14
clone size: NA
D gene: NA
CDR3 DNA: TGCGCCAGCAGTCATTGGGACACCTCCTACGAGCAGTACTTC
CDR3 protein: CASSHWDTSYEQYF

V gene: TRBV7-9
J gene: TRBJ2-4
CDR3 length: 14
clone size: once
D gene: NA
CDR3 DNA: TGTGCCAGCAGCTTAGGACTAGGGGAAAGCATTCAGTACTTC
CDR3 protein: CASSLGLGESIQYF

V gene: TRBV28
J gene: TRBJ2-1
CDR3 length: 16
clone size: NA
D gene: TRBD2
CDR3 DNA: TGTGCCAGCAGTTTTTACTCTAGCGGGAGTCGAAATGAGCAGTTCTTC
CDR3 protein: CASSFYSSGSRNEQFF

V gene: TRBV7-9
J gene: TRBJ2-7
CDR3 length: 16
clone size: many
D gene: NA
CDR3 DNA: TGTGCCAGCAGCTCAATTGGGGCAGGGTTGAAGTCCGAGCAGTACTTC
CDR3 protein: CASSSIGAGLKSEQYF

V gene: TRBV5-4
J gene: TRBJ2-5
CDR3 length: 14
clone size: NA
D gene: NA
CDR3 DNA: TGTGCCAGCAGCTGGGGGCAGCAACAAGAGACCCAGTACTTC
CDR3 protein: CASSWGQQQETQYF

V gene: TRBV6-6
J gene: TRBJ2-3
CDR3 length: 15
clone size: NA
D gene: NA
CDR3 DNA: TGTGCCAGCAGTGGCTCAGGAGGGCGCACAGATACGCAGTATTTT
CDR3 protein: CASSGSGGRTDTQYF

V gene: TRBV5-6
J gene: TRBJ2-4
CDR3 length: 16
clone size: few
D gene: NA
CDR3 DNA: TGTGCCAGCAGCTTGGGGTATTCGGGACAAGGGGACATTCAGTACTTC
CDR3 protein: CASSLGYSGQGDIQYF

V gene: TRBV7-9
J gene: TRBJ1-3
CDR3 length: 15
clone size: NA
D gene: NA
CDR3 DNA: TGTGCCAGCAGCCCTGCAGGTAGCTCTGGAAACACCATATATTTT
CDR3 protein: CASSPAGSSGNTIYF

V gene: TRBV10-3
J gene: TRBJ2-2
CDR3 length: 16
clone size: NA
D gene: TRBD1
CDR3 DNA: TGTGCCATCAGTGAAGGGGACAGGGTTATAGAGGGGGAGCTGTTTTTT
CDR3 protein: CAISEGDRVIEGELFF

V gene: TRBV28
J gene: TRBJ1-2
CDR3 length: 14
clone size: NA
D gene: NA
CDR3 DNA: TGTGCCAGCAGTTTATTCGGGGGGGTCTATGGCTACACCTTC
CDR3 protein: CASSLFGGVYGYTF

V gene: TRBV19
J gene: TRBJ2-3
CDR3 length: 14
clone size: NA
D gene: NA
CDR3 DNA: TGTGCCAGTAGTCTAAGTAGGTCCACAGATACGCAGTATTTT
CDR3 protein: CASSLSRSTDTQYF

V gene: TRBV25-1
J gene: TRBJ2-1
CDR3 length: 18
clone size: few
D gene: TRBD1
CDR3 DNA: TGTGCCAGCAGTGAATTCGATCCCGGGACAGGGGTCTACAATGAGCAGTTCTTC
CDR3 protein: CASSEFDPGTGVYNEQFF

V gene: TRBV19
J gene: TRBJ1-1
CDR3 length: 14
clone size: many
D gene: NA
CDR3 DNA: TGTGCCAGTAGTATCCGGGCGGAGGGCACTGAAGCTTTCTTT
CDR3 protein: CASSIRAEGTEAFF

V gene: TRBV2
J gene: TRBJ2-2
CDR3 length: 16
clone size: NA
D gene: NA
CDR3 DNA: TGTGCCAGCAGTGAAAGGGGACATCTGAACACCGGGGAGCTGTTTTTT
CDR3 protein: CASSERGHLNTGELFF

V gene: TRBV7-2
J gene: TRBJ2-1
CDR3 length: 16
clone size: NA
D gene: NA
CDR3 DNA: TGTGCCAGCAGCTTAGGGGCGTTGAGCTCCTACAATGAGCAGTTCTTC
CDR3 protein: CASSLGALSSYNEQFF

V gene: TRBV10-3
J gene: TRBJ1-3
CDR3 length: 14
clone size: NA
D gene: NA
CDR3 DNA: TGTGCCAGCCACCAGGATCCTGCTGGAAACACCATATATTTT
CDR3 protein: CASHQDPAGNTIYF

V gene: TRBV7-9
J gene: TRBJ2-7
CDR3 length: 15
clone size: NA
D gene: TRBD2
CDR3 DNA: TGTGCCAGCAGCTTGGCGGGAAGCGGGGGCTACGAGCAGTACTTC
CDR3 protein: CASSLAGSGGYEQYF

V gene: TRBV28
J gene: TRBJ2-7
CDR3 length: 15
clone size: NA
D gene: TRBD1
CDR3 DNA: TGTGCCAGCAGTCCCCAGGACAGGGACGCCTACGAGCAGTACTTC
CDR3 protein: CASSPQDRDAYEQYF

V gene: TRBV6-5
J gene: TRBJ1-5
CDR3 length: 14
clone size: NA
D gene: NA
CDR3 DNA: TGTGCCAGCAGTAGCGGGAATAGCAATCAGCCCCAGCATTTT
CDR3 protein: CASSSGNSNQPQHF

V gene: TRBV9
J gene: TRBJ2-2
CDR3 length: 15
clone size: few
D gene: NA
CDR3 DNA: TGTGCCAGCAGCGTAGGGGGTGTTCCCACCGGGGAGCTGTTTTTT
CDR3 protein: CASSVGGVPTGELFF

V gene: TRBV6-5
J gene: TRBJ1-5
CDR3 length: 14
clone size: once
D gene: TRBD1
CDR3 DNA: TGTGCCAGCAGGATCCAACAGGGGAGAGAGCCCCAGCATTTT
CDR3 protein: CASRIQQGREPQHF

V gene: TRBV19
J gene: TRBJ2-7
CDR3 length: 14
clone size: NA
D gene: NA
CDR3 DNA: TGTGCCAGTAGTATAAGGGCAGGGCTCTACGAGCAGTACTTC
CDR3 protein: CASSIRAGLYEQYF

V gene: TRBV7-3
J gene: TRBJ2-1
CDR3 length: 14
clone size: NA
D gene: TRBD2
CDR3 DNA: TGTGCCAGCAGGAGTCGGGAGGGGAACAATGAGCAGTTCTTC
CDR3 protein: CASRSREGNNEQFF

V gene: TRBV14
J gene: TRBJ1-4
CDR3 length: 13
clone size: NA
D gene: NA
CDR3 DNA: TGTGCCAGCAGCCAAGATCTCCAGGGAAAACTGTTTTTT
CDR3 protein: CASSQDLQGKLFF

V gene: TRBV4-1
J gene: TRBJ2-5
CDR3 length: 15
clone size: NA
D gene: NA
CDR3 DNA: TGCGCCAGCAGACAAGCCCCGATACAGGGAGAGACCCAGTACTTC
CDR3 protein: CASRQAPIQGETQYF

V gene: TRBV19
J gene: TRBJ1-5
CDR3 length: 14
clone size: NA
D gene: NA
CDR3 DNA: TGTGCCAGTAGTATCGTAGAGAACGATCAGCCCCAGCATTTT
CDR3 protein: CASSIVENDQPQHF

V gene: TRBV2
J gene: TRBJ2-5
CDR3 length: 13
clone size: few
D gene: TRBD2
CDR3 DNA: TGTGCCAGCCGACTAGCGGGTCTGGAGACCCAGTACTTC
CDR3 protein: CASRLAGLETQYF

V gene: TRBV11-2
J gene: TRBJ2-1
CDR3 length: 18
clone size: NA
D gene: TRBD2
CDR3 DNA: TGTGCCAGCAGCTTAGTTTCGGCTCTAGCGGGCTCCTACAATGAGCAGTTCTTC
CDR3 protein: CASSLVSALAGSYNEQFF

V gene: TRBV6-5
J gene: TRBJ1-4
CDR3 length: 16
clone size: NA
D gene: TRBD1
CDR3 DNA: TGTGCCAGCAGTTACACACGACAGGGGGCGCGGGAAAAACTGTTTTTT
CDR3 protein: CASSYTRQGAREKLFF

V gene: TRBV19
J gene: TRBJ2-3
CDR3 length: 17
clone size: NA
D gene: TRBD1
CDR3 DNA: TGTGCCAGTAGTTTGCAGTCCGGGACAGCAGGCACAGATACGCAGTATTTT
CDR3 protein: CASSLQSGTAGTDTQYF

V gene: TRBV5-4
J gene: TRBJ2-1
CDR3 length: 15
clone size: few
D gene: NA
CDR3 DNA: TGTGCCAGCAGCTGGGACTCCCTCCTTTATAATGAGCAGTTCTTC
CDR3 protein: CASSWDSLLYNEQFF

V gene: TRBV14
J gene: TRBJ2-1
CDR3 length: 14
clone size: NA
D gene: NA
CDR3 DNA: TGTGCCAGCAGCCAAGCTAGCCTGGGAGGTCGCAAGTTCTTC
CDR3 protein: CASSQASLGGRKFF

V gene: TRBV7-9
J gene: TRBJ1-5
CDR3 length: 14
clone size: NA
D gene: NA
CDR3 DNA: TGTGCCAGCAGCTTGGAGGCTAACAATCAGCCCCAGCATTTT
CDR3 protein: CASSLEANNQPQHF

V gene: TRBV6-5
J gene: TRBJ1-2
CDR3 length: 14
clone size: NA
D gene: TRBD1
CDR3 DNA: TGTGCCAGCAGTTATAGGGGGCTCGCCTTCGGCTACACCTTC
CDR3 protein: CASSYRGLAFGYTF

V gene: TRBV6-6
J gene: TRBJ2-7
CDR3 length: 12
clone size: NA
D gene: NA
CDR3 DNA: TGTGCCAGCAGTCAAACTACCTACGAGCAGTACTTC
CDR3 protein: CASSQTTYEQYF

V gene: TRBV28
J gene: TRBJ1-2
CDR3 length: 16
clone size: once
D gene: NA
CDR3 DNA: TGTGCCAGCAGTTTCGGGGGGGGCGTACAGGTCTATGGCTACACCTTC
CDR3 protein: CASSFGGGVQVYGYTF

V gene: TRBV6-1
J gene: TRBJ2-3
CDR3 length: 15
clone size: NA
D gene: NA
CDR3 DNA: TGTGCCAGCAGCGCCGGCTATCCGGGTGCAGATACGCAGTATTTT
CDR3 protein: CASSAGYPGADTQYF

V gene: TRBV11-2
J gene: TRBJ2-1
CDR3 length: 15
clone size: NA
D gene: NA
CDR3 DNA: TGTGCCAGCAGCTCCATTCCTAGCTCCTACAATGAGCAGTTCTTC
CDR3 protein: CASSSIPSSYNEQFF

V gene: TRBV7-2
J gene: TRBJ2-5
CDR3 length: 14
clone size: NA
D gene: NA
CDR3 DNA: TGTGCCAGCAGCTTAGCGCGCGGGGTGGAGACCCAGTACTTC
CDR3 protein: CASSLARGVETQYF

V gene: TRBV6-1
J gene: TRBJ2-1
CDR3 length: 14
clone size: NA
D gene: NA
CDR3 DNA: TGTGCCAGCAGTGGACTTGAGGGCCCCAATGAGCAGTTCTTC
CDR3 protein: CASSGLEGPNEQFF

V gene: TRBV27
J gene: TRBJ2-7
CDR3 length: 15
clone size: NA
D gene: TRBD2
CDR3 DNA: TGTGCCAGCAGAAGGCGGCTAGCGGAACCCTACGAGCAGTACTTC
CDR3 protein: CASRRRLAEPYEQYF

V gene: TRBV11-2
J gene: TRBJ2-3
CDR3 length: 16
clone size: few
D gene: NA
CDR3 DNA: TGTGCCAGCAGCCCTCGGAGGGGTCAGGGCACAGATACGCAGTATTTT
CDR3 protein: CASSPRRGQGTDTQYF

V gene: TRBV19
J gene: TRBJ2-1
CDR3 length: 14
clone size: NA
D gene: NA
CDR3 DNA: TGTGCCAGTAGTCCAGCGGGTCTGGGGGATGAGCAGTTCTTC
CDR3 protein: CASSPAGLGDEQFF

V gene: TRBV9
J gene: TRBJ2-5
CDR3 length: 16
clone size: NA
D gene: NA
CDR3 DNA: TGTGCCAGCAGCGTTTCGGCAGGCCCAAAACCAGAGACCCAGTACTTC
CDR3 protein: CASSVSAGPKPETQYF

V gene: TRBV11-2
J gene: TRBJ1-1
CDR3 length: 13
clone size: few
D gene: NA
CDR3 DNA: TGTGCCAGCAGCTTAAGGGCAGTGTATGAAGCTTTCTTT
CDR3 protein: CASSLRAVYEAFF

V gene: TRBV6-5
J gene: TRBJ2-1
CDR3 length: 15
clone size: NA
D gene: TRBD2
CDR3 DNA: TGTGCCAGCAGCGACGGGAGGGCCTACTACAATGAGCAGTTCTTC
CDR3 protein: CASSDGRAYYNEQFF

V gene: TRBV5-4
J gene: TRBJ2-5
CDR3 length: 15
clone size: few
D gene: TRBD2
CDR3 DNA: TGTGCCAGCAGTTTAGCGGGAGGGCCCGGAGAGACCCAGTACTTC
CDR3 protein: CASSLAGGPGETQYF

V gene: TRBV5-1
J gene: TRBJ2-2
CDR3 length: 14
clone size: many
D gene: NA
CDR3 DNA: TGCGCCAGCAGCGCCAGCCCTTACACCGGGGAGCTGTTTTTT
CDR3 protein: CASSASPYTGELFF

V gene: TRBV5-4
J gene: TRBJ2-4
CDR3 length: 15
clone size: few
D gene: NA
CDR3 DNA: TGTGCCAGCAGCTTGCCGGGAATTAGCAAAAACATTCAGTACTTC
CDR3 protein: CASSLPGISKNIQYF

V gene: TRBV27
J gene: TRBJ2-5
CDR3 length: 15
clone size: NA
D gene: NA
CDR3 DNA: TGTGCCAGCAGTTTCTCACTAGGTTCGCAAGAGACCCAGTACTTC
CDR3 protein: CASSFSLGSQETQYF

V gene: TRBV6-1
J gene: TRBJ1-1
CDR3 length: 11
clone size: NA
D gene: NA
CDR3 DNA: TGTGCCAGCAAAGGGGTCACTGAAGCTTTCTTT
CDR3 protein: CASKGVTEAFF

V gene: TRBV5-1
J gene: TRBJ1-5
CDR3 length: 15
clone size: NA
D gene: NA
CDR3 DNA: TGCGCCAGCAGCTTGGGACACCTCAGCAATCAGCCCCAGCATTTT
CDR3 protein: CASSLGHLSNQPQHF

V gene: TRBV28
J gene: TRBJ1-5
CDR3 length: 14
clone size: few
D gene: TRBD1
CDR3 DNA: TGTGCCAGCCGTCCGGGACAGGGACGTCAGCCCCAGCATTTT
CDR3 protein: CASRPGQGRQPQHF